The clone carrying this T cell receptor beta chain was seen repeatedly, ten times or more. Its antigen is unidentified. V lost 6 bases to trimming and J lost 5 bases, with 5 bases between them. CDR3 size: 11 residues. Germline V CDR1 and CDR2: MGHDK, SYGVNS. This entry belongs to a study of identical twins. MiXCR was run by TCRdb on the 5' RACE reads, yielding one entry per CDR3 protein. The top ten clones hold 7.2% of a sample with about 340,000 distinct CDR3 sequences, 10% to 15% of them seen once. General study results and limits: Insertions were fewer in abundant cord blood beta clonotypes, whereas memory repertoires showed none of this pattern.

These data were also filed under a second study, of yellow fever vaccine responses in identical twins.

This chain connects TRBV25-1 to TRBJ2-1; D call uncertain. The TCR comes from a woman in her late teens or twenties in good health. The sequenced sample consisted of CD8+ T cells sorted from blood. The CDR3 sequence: CASRTNNEQFF. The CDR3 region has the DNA TGTGCCAGCAGGACCAACAATGAGCAGTTCTTC. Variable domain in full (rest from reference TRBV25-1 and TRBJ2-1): EADIYQTPRYLVIGTGKKITLECSQTMGHDKMYWYQQDPGMELHLIHYSYGVNSTEKGDLSSESTVSRIRTEHFPLTLESARPSHTSQYLCASRTNNEQFFGPGTRLTVL.